This entry is about one T cell receptor beta chain. The target antigen is unknown. The entry originates in a study of CD8 T cells in ankylosing spondylitis. Study-level points and caveats: Matched ankylosing spondylitis synovial fluid reportedly showed significant enrichment of disease-linked clones. A TCR beta motif made of under 10 highly homologous variants seemed typical of ankylosing spondylitis blood.

Molecular-barcoded quantitative 5'-RACE produced these TCR beta libraries. TCRdb reprocessed the 5' RACE reads with MiXCR, giving one entry per CDR3 protein. The sample gives 750,000 to 850,000 distinct CDR3 sequences, about 12% of which show up once; around 0.51% is in the top ten. The CDR3 runs to 14 residues. The germline CDR1 and CDR2 sequences are MNHNS and SASEGT. Trimming removed 10 bases from V and 1 base from J; junction bases left unmatched: 9. The chain carries TRBV6-1 and TRBJ2-7; 8 bases match TRBD2. The clonotype comes from a male donor with ankylosing spondylitis. The source material was blood, either unsorted or a sorted T cell fraction (not recorded which). The DNA of the CDR3 is TGTGCCACCACACGGGGGGGAGTTTCCTACGAGCAGTACTTC. This sequence encodes CATTRGGVSYEQYF.